Detailed here is one TCR beta chain. No antigen is known for it. TCRdb keeps only in-frame clones here, not all; method: immunoSEQ multiplex PCR. The sample contains about 140,000 clones, around 90% of which appear only once. The data belong to a study of CD4+ T cells in melanoma. There are 16 residues in the CDR3. Germline V gene sequence: CDR1 LNHDA, CDR2 SQIVND (reference sequence). The germline V and J ends were trimmed by 5 bases and 3 bases, with 19 bases remaining between them. Findings and caveats of the study: In melanoma, neoantigen-specific CD4+ T cells reportedly differed in differentiation state. CD8+ T cell, macrophage and B cell function reportedly correlated with neoantigen-specific CD4+ T cells.

V is TRBV19 and J is TRBJ1-1; D might be TRBD1 (6 bases). The source is a human donor with melanoma. As DNA, the CDR3 is TGTGCCAGTAGTCCGGGGGCCGGGGGCCTCTACACTGAAGCTTTCTTT. Residues: CASSPGAGGLYTEAFF.